A selection of T cell receptor beta chains follows, all from one sample in a study of blood T cells in healthy people across ages. TCRdb called the 5' RACE reads again in MiXCR, with one record for every CDR3 protein. Of 540,000 or so distinct CDR3 sequences listed, about 26% are singletons. The sequenced material came from blood. These receptors were taken from a woman between 65 and 79 years old in good health. CDR3s include the opening cysteine and the closing phenylalanine or tryptophan. D genes are given only for firm matches. Only part of the rows carry a size: once, few, many, or a class if the clone is expanded.

TRBV20-1	TRBJ1-3	16	NA	few	CSARKPGIFSGNTIYF	TGCAGTGCTAGGAAACCTGGAATTTTCTCTGGAAACACCATATATTTT
TRBV5-1	TRBJ2-7	14	NA	NA	CASSLYQGFYEQYF	TGCGCCAGCAGCTTGTATCAGGGCTTCTACGAGCAGTACTTC
TRBV12-3/TRBV12-4	TRBJ1-2	13	TRBD1	few	CASSFDRDNGYTF	TGTGCCAGCAGTTTCGACAGGGACAATGGCTACACCTTC
TRBV7-6	TRBJ2-1	16	NA	NA	CASSLEYRSSYNEQFF	TGTGCCAGCAGCTTAGAGTACAGGAGCTCCTACAATGAGCAGTTCTTC
TRBV12-3/TRBV12-4	TRBJ2-1	18	TRBD2	NA	CASSPGTSGRALDNEQFF	TGTGCCAGCAGCCCCGGGACTAGCGGGAGGGCCTTAGACAATGAGCAGTTCTTC
TRBV7-8	TRBJ1-2	15	NA	many	CASSPGTRGSGGYTF	TGTGCCAGCAGCCCCGGGACAAGGGGTAGTGGCGGCTACACCTTC
TRBV29-1	TRBJ2-3	14	NA	many	CSVEGQSSTDTQYF	TGCAGCGTTGAAGGGCAGTCTAGCACAGATACGCAGTATTTT
TRBV6-5	TRBJ2-3	14	NA	NA	CASSSGVGTDTQYF	TGTGCCAGCAGTTCCGGGGTAGGGACAGATACGCAGTATTTT
TRBV30	TRBJ2-2	12	NA	NA	CAWRGDAGELFF	TGTGCCTGGCGAGGTGACGCCGGGGAGCTGTTTTTT
TRBV21-1	TRBJ1-3	19	NA	NA	CASSALDLPNPAIGNTIYF	TGTGCCAGCAGCGCACTGGACCTTCCCAATCCCGCGATTGGAAACACCATATATTTT
TRBV9	TRBJ2-5	15	TRBD2	few	CASSVGGSGEETQYF	TGTGCCAGCAGCGTAGGGGGTAGCGGGGAAGAGACCCAGTACTTC
TRBV5-1	TRBJ2-1	14	TRBD1	few	CASSQGQGLDEQFF	TGCGCCAGCAGCCAGGGACAGGGACTTGATGAGCAGTTCTTC
TRBV4-1	TRBJ2-1	16	TRBD2	few	CASSQDAGGHSNEQFF	TGCGCCAGCAGCCAAGACGCGGGGGGGCACAGTAATGAGCAGTTCTTC
TRBV7-2	TRBJ2-3	16	TRBD1	NA	CASSLTGGFSTDTQYF	TGTGCCAGCAGCTTGACAGGGGGCTTCAGTACAGATACGCAGTATTTT
TRBV2	TRBJ1-1	13	NA	NA	CASSEVGSTLLLF	TGTGCCAGCAGTGAAGTGGGGTCTACTTTACTTCTCTTT
TRBV10-3	TRBJ1-1	13	NA	NA	CATQGSENTEAFF	TGTGCCACCCAGGGTTCGGAGAACACTGAAGCTTTCTTT
TRBV4-3	TRBJ1-4	17	NA	NA	CASSQQGRGDANEKLFF	TGCGCCAGCAGCCAACAAGGAAGAGGGGACGCTAATGAAAAACTGTTTTTT
TRBV5-1	TRBJ2-1	12	TRBD1	NA	CASSPTGSVQFF	TGCGCCAGCAGCCCGACAGGGTCTGTGCAGTTCTTC
TRBV7-2	TRBJ1-3	15	NA	few	CASSLNPGLRNTIYF	TGTGCCAGCAGTCTCAACCCGGGACTAAGAAACACCATATATTTT
TRBV25-1	TRBJ1-4	16	TRBD1	few	CASRGTGVATNEKLFF	TGTGCCAGCAGGGGGACAGGGGTCGCAACTAATGAAAAACTGTTTTTT
TRBV7-9	TRBJ2-1	14	NA	NA	CASSPARQTTEQFF	TGTGCCAGCAGCCCAGCCCGACAGACGACTGAGCAGTTCTTC
TRBV12-5	TRBJ1-2	16	TRBD1	few	CASGLEVPGQGDGYTF	TGTGCTAGTGGTTTGGAGGTTCCGGGACAGGGGGATGGCTACACCTTC
TRBV7-2	TRBJ2-5	15	TRBD2	NA	CASSVAGGPQETQYF	TGTGCCAGCAGTGTAGCGGGGGGGCCCCAAGAGACCCAGTACTTC
TRBV24-1	TRBJ2-3	15	TRBD1	few	CATSEGQGYTDTQYF	TGTGCCACCAGTGAAGGACAGGGGTACACAGATACGCAGTATTTT
TRBV11-3	TRBJ2-1	14	TRBD2	few	CASSVVGGYNEQFF	TGTGCCAGCAGCGTCGTGGGGGGGTACAATGAGCAGTTCTTC
TRBV6-2/TRBV6-3	TRBJ1-1	15	TRBD1	NA	CASSYGGQANTEAFF	TGTGCCAGCAGTTACGGGGGACAGGCGAACACTGAAGCTTTCTTT
TRBV14	TRBJ2-7	13	NA	many	CASSQGTAYEQYF	TGTGCCAGCAGCCAGGGGACCGCCTACGAGCAGTACTTC
TRBV7-3	TRBJ2-5	16	TRBD2	NA	CASSRTSGGVQETQYF	TGTGCCAGCAGCCGAACTAGCGGGGGGGTCCAAGAGACCCAGTACTTC
TRBV11-2	TRBJ2-6	18	TRBD1	NA	CASSKVQGASSGANVLTF	TGTGCCAGCAGCAAAGTACAGGGGGCCTCCTCTGGGGCCAACGTCCTGACTTTC
TRBV20-1	TRBJ2-4	18	TRBD2	NA	CSARDPSGGALAKNIQYF	TGCAGTGCTAGAGATCCTAGCGGGGGGGCCCTAGCCAAAAACATTCAGTACTTC
TRBV20-1	TRBJ1-1	13	NA	NA	CSARAHGNTEAFF	TGCAGTGCTAGGGCCCACGGGAACACTGAAGCTTTCTTT
TRBV5-1	TRBJ1-2	13	NA	few	CASRIGQIYGYTF	TGCGCCAGCAGGATAGGACAGATCTATGGCTACACCTTC
TRBV11-3	TRBJ2-7	14	TRBD1	few	CASSLGQWTDEQYF	TGTGCCAGCAGCTTGGGACAGTGGACGGACGAGCAGTACTTC
TRBV20-1	TRBJ2-7	14	NA	NA	CSAPQPGRKYEQYF	TGCAGTGCCCCCCAACCGGGACGCAAATACGAGCAGTACTTC
TRBV10-3	TRBJ2-1	14	NA	NA	CAISVGGAGREQFF	TGTGCCATCAGTGTTGGCGGGGCAGGACGTGAGCAGTTCTTC
TRBV6-2/TRBV6-3	TRBJ1-5	13	NA	NA	CASSPARFQPQHF	TGTGCCAGCAGCCCCGCTCGATTTCAGCCCCAGCATTTT
TRBV7-3	TRBJ1-1	14	NA	NA	CASSLAGVNTEASF	TGTGCCAGCAGCCTAGCGGGGGTAAACACTGAAGCTTCCTTT
TRBV7-3	TRBJ2-4	16	NA	few	CASSPTGGYAKNIQYF	TGTGCCAGCAGCCCTACCGGAGGATATGCCAAAAACATTCAGTATTTC
TRBV7-3	TRBJ2-3	13	NA	NA	CASSSVNTDTQYF	TGTGCCAGCAGCTCCGTGAACACAGATACGCAGTATTTT
TRBV6-6	TRBJ2-1	14	TRBD1	NA	CASSPDRQGLEQFF	TGTGCCAGCAGTCCCGATCGACAGGGTCTTGAGCAGTTCTTC
TRBV12-3/TRBV12-4	TRBJ2-3	14	NA	many	CASSLGRSTDTQYF	TGTGCCAGCAGTTTGGGGCGGAGCACAGATACGCAGTATTTT
TRBV4-3	TRBJ2-7	16	TRBD1	few	CASSQARDRGAYEQYF	TGCGCCAGCAGCCAAGCCCGGGACAGGGGCGCCTACGAGCAGTACTTC
TRBV27	TRBJ2-1	16	NA	NA	CASSLGGRGLYNEQFF	TGTGCCAGCAGTTTGGGGGGCCGGGGACTATACAATGAGCAGTTCTTC
TRBV7-9	TRBJ1-1	12	TRBD1	NA	CASSLGTDEAFF	TGTGCCAGCAGCCTCGGGACAGACGAAGCTTTCTTT
TRBV5-1	TRBJ2-2	16	NA	few	CASSLGGQSNTGELFF	TGCGCCAGCAGCTTGGGAGGACAATCCAACACCGGGGAGCTGTTTTTT
TRBV6-6	TRBJ2-4	14	TRBD2	NA	CASIVGGAENIQYF	TGTGCCAGCATTGTCGGGGGGGCAGAAAACATTCAGTACTTC
TRBV27	TRBJ2-5	15	NA	few	CASSTSRQVQETQYF	TGTGCCAGCAGTACCTCTAGACAGGTTCAAGAGACCCAGTACTTC
TRBV6-5	TRBJ1-4	15	TRBD1	NA	CASSYFGQGAGKLFF	TGTGCCAGCAGTTACTTCGGACAGGGGGCAGGGAAACTGTTTTTT
TRBV7-2	TRBJ2-7	12	NA	many	CASSLGVGEQYF	TGTGCCAGCAGTCTAGGTGTTGGCGAGCAGTACTTC
TRBV2	TRBJ2-2	16	TRBD2	NA	CASTSQSGGGTGELFF	TGTGCCAGCACATCTCAGAGCGGGGGGGGCACCGGGGAGCTGTTTTTT
TRBV2	TRBJ1-4	10	NA	NA	CASSFEKLFF	TGTGCCAGCAGTTTTGAAAAACTGTTTTTT
TRBV6-2/TRBV6-3	TRBJ2-1	17	TRBD1	NA	CASSTGTGGFRENEQFF	TGTGCCAGCAGTACCGGGACAGGGGGTTTTCGAGAAAATGAGCAGTTCTTC
TRBV7-3	TRBJ2-2	14	NA	NA	CASSFQTTTGELFF	TGTGCCAGCAGCTTTCAAACAACCACCGGGGAGCTGTTTTTT
TRBV20-1	TRBJ2-5	14	NA	NA	CSARARGQAETQYF	TGCAGTGCTAGAGCTCGGGGCCAGGCAGAGACCCAGTACTTC